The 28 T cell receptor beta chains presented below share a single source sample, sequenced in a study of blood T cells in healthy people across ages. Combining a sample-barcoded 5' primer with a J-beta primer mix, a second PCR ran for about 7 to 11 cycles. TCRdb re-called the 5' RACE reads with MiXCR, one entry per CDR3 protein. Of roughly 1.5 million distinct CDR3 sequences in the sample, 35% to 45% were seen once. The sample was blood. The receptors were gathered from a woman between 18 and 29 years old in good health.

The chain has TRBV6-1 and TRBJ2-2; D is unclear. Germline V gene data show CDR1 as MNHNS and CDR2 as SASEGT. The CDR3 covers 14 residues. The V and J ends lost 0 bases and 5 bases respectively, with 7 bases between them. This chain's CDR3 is CASSEAPRTGELFF. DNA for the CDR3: TGTGCCAGCAGTGAAGCGCCCCGGACCGGGGAGCTGTTTTTT.

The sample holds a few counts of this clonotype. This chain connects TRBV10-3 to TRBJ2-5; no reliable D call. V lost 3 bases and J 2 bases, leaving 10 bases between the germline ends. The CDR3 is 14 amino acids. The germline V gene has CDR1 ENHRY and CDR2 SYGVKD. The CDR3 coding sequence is TGTGCCATCAGTGAACCAGTAGGTCAAGAGACCCAGTACTTC. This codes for CAISEPVGQETQYF.

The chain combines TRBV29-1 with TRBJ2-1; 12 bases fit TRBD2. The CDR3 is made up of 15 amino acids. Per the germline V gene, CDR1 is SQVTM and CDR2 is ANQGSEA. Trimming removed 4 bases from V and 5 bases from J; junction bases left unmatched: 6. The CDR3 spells CSVGASGGVNNEQFF. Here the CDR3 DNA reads TGCAGCGTTGGCGCTAGCGGGGGGGTTAACAATGAGCAGTTCTTC.

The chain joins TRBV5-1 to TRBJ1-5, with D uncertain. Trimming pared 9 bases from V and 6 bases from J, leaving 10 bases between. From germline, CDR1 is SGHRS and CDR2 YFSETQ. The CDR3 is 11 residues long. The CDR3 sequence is CANPGGQPQHF. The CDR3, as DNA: TGCGCCAACCCGGGCGGTCAGCCCCAGCATTTT.

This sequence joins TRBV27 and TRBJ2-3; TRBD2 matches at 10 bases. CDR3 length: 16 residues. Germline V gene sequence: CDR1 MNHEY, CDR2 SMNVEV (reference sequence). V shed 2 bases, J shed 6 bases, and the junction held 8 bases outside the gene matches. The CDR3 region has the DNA TGTGCCAGCAGTTTACTAGCGGGGGCAATACAGGATACGCAGTATTTT. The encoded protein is CASSLLAGAIQDTQYF.

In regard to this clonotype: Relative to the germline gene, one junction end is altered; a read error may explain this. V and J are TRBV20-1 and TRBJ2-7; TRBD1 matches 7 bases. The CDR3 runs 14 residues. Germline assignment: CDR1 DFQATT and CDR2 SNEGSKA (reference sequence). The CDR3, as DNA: TGCAGTGTTAGAGGGGGCAGGACCTCCTACGAGCAGTACTTC. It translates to CSVRGGRTSYEQYF.

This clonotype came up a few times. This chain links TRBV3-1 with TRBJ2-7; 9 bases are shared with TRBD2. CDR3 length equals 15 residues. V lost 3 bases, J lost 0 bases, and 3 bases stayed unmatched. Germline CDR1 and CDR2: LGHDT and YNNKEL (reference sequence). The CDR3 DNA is TGTGCCAGCAGCCAGAGCGGGAGGACCTCCTACGAGCAGTACTTC. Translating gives CASSQSGRTSYEQYF.

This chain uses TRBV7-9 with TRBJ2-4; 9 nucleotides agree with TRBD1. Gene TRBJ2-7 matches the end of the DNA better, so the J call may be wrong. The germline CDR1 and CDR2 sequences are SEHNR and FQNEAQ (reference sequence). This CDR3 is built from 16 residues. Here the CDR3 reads CASSFTSLGTGYEQYF. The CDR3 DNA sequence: TGTGCCAGCAGCTTCACTTCGTTGGGGACAGGGTACGAGCAGTACTTC.

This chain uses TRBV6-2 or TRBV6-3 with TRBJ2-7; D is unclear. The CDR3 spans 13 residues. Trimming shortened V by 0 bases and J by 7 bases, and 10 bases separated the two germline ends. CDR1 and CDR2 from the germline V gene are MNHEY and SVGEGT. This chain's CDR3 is CASSYSQNNEQYF. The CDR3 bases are TGTGCCAGCAGTTACTCCCAGAACAATGAGCAGTACTTC.

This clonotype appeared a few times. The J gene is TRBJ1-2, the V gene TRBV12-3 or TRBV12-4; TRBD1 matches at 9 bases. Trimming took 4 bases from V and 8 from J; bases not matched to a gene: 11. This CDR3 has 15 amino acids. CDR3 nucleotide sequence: TGTGCCAGCAGTTCATGGGACAGGGCGGCTTACGGCTACACCTTC. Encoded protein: CASSSWDRAAYGYTF.

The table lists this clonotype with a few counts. The CDR3 bases are TGTGCCAGCAGCTTAGGGCCCCAGGGACTAGCCGAGGAGCAGTTCTTC. Protein sequence: CASSLGPQGLAEEQFF. J is TRBJ2-1 and V is TRBV7-2, with 9 bases lining up with TRBD2. Germline CDR1 SGHTA, CDR2 FQGNSA. The ends lost 1 base at V and 10 bases at J; junction bases unmatched: 11. This CDR3 is built from 16 residues.

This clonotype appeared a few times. This chain's CDR3 is CASSSSGQTDTQYF. The CDR3 DNA follows: TGTGCCAGCAGTAGTAGCGGTCAAACAGATACGCAGTATTTT. The rearrangement links TRBV7-2 to TRBJ2-3; a weak D match, TRBD2 (6 bases). The CDR3 sequence is 14 residues long. The V gene lost 6 bases and the J gene lost 3 bases, with 13 bases spanning the gap. CDR1 SGHTA and CDR2 FQGNSA come from the germline V gene.

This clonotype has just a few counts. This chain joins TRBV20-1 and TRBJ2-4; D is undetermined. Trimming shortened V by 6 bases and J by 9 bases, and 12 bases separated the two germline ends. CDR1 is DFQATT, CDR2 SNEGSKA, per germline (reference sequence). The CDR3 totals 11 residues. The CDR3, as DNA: TGCAGTGCGGTGGGCGTAGGCATTCAGTACTTC. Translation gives CSAVGVGIQYF.

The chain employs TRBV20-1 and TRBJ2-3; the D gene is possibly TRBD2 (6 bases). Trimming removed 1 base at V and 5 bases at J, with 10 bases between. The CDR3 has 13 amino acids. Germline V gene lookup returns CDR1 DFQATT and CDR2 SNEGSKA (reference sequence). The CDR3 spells CSARAGVGDTQYF. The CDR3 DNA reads TGCAGTGCTAGAGCGGGGGTTGGAGATACGCAGTATTTT.

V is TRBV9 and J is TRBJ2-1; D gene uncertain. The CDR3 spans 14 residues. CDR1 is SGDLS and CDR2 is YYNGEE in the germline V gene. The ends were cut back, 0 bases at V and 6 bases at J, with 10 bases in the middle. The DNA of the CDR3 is TGTGCCAGCAGCGTAGCTTACCGTGCCAATGAGCAGTTCTTC. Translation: CASSVAYRANEQFF. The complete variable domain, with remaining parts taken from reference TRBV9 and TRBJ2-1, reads DSGVTQTPKHLITATGQRVTLRCSPRSGDLSVYWYQQSLDQGLQFLIQYYNGEERAKGNILERFSAQQFPDLHSELNLSSLELGDSALYFCASSVAYRANEQFFGPGTRLTVL.

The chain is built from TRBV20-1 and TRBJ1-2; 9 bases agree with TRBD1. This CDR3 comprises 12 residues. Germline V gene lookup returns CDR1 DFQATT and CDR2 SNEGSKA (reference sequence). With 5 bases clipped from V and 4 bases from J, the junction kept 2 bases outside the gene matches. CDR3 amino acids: CSAEDRGYGYTF. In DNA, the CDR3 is TGCAGTGCTGAGGACAGGGGCTATGGCTACACCTTC.

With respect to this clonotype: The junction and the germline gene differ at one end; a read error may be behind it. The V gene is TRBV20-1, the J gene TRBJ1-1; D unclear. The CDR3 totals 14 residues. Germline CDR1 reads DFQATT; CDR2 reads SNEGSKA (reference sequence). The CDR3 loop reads CSTRDGRGNTEAFF. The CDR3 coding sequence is TGCAGTACTAGAGATGGTCGCGGGAACACTGAAGCTTTCTTT.

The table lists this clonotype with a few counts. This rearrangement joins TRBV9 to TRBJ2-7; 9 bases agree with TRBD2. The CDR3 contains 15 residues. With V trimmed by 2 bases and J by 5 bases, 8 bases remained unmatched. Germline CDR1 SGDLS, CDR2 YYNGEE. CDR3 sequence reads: CASSVGGAGGDEQYF. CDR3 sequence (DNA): TGTGCCAGCAGCGTTGGAGGAGCGGGAGGTGACGAGCAGTACTTC.

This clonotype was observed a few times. CDR3 sequence: CSAVLAGGVDTQYF. Here the CDR3 DNA reads TGCAGTGCGGTACTAGCGGGAGGGGTAGATACGCAGTATTTT. The gene calls are TRBV20-1 and TRBJ2-3; 13 bases match TRBD2. The J segment lost 5 bases and the V segment lost 6 bases, leaving 5 bases of the junction unmatched. The CDR3 is 14 amino acids. Germline V gene lookup returns CDR1 DFQATT and CDR2 SNEGSKA (reference sequence).

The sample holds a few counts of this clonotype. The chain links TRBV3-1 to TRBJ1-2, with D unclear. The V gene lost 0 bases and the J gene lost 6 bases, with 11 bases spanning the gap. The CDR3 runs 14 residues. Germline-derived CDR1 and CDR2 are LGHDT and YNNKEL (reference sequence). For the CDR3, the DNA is TGTGCCAGCAGCCAAGAGGACGGGCGGGATGGCTACACCTTC. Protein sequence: CASSQEDGRDGYTF.

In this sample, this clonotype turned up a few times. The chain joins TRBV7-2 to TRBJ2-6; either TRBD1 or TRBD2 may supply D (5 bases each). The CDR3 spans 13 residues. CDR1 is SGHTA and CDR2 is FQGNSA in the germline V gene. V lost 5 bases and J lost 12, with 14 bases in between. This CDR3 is CASSVDRGSVLTF. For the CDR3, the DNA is TGTGCCAGCAGCGTAGACCGGGGCAGCGTCCTGACTTTC.

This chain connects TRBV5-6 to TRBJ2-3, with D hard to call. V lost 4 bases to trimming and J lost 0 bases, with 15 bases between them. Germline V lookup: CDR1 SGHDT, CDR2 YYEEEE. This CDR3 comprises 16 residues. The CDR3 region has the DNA TGTGCCAGCAGCACCCCAGTGGGATTGAGCACAGATACGCAGTATTTT. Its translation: CASSTPVGLSTDTQYF.

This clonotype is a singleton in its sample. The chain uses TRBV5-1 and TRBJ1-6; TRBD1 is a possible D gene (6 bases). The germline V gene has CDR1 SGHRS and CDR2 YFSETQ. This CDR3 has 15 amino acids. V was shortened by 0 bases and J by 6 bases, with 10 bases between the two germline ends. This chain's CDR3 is CASSLGTALNSPLHF. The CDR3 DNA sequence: TGCGCCAGCAGCTTGGGGACAGCACTTAATTCACCCCTCCACTTT.

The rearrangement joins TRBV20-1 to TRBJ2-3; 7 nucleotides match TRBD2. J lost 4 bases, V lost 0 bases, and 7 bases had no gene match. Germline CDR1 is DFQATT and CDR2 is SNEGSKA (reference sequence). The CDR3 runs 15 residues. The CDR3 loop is CSARDRRETPDTQYF. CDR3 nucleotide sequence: TGCAGTGCTAGAGATCGGCGGGAGACCCCAGATACGCAGTATTTT.

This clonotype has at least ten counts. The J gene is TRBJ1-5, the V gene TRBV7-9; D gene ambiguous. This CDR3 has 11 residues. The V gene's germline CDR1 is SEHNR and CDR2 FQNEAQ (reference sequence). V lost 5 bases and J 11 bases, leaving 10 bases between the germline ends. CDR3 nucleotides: TGTGCCAGCAGCCTGGGTGGAGCCCAGCATTTT. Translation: CASSLGGAQHF.

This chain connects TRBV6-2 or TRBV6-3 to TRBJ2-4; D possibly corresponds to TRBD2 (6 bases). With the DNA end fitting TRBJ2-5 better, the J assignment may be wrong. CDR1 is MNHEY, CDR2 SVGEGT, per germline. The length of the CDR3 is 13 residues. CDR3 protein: CATNDRRGETQYF. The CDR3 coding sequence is TGTGCCACCAACGACCGGAGGGGCGAGACCCAGTACTTC.

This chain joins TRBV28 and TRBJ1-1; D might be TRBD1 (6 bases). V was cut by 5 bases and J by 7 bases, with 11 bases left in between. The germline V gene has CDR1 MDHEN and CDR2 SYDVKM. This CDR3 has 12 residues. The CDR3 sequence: CASSMRTDEAFF. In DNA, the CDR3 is TGTGCCAGCAGTATGAGGACAGATGAAGCTTTCTTT.

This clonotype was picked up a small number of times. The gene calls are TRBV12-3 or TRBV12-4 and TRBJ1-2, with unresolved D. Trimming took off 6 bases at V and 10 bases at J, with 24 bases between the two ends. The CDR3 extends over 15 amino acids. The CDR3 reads CASSPRAFALSDYTF. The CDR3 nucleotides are TGTGCCAGCAGCCCCCGGGCCTTCGCGCTGTCCGACTACACCTTC.